This T cell receptor (beta chain) came from a study of cytomegalovirus exposure and HLA in healthy donors. The CDR3 is 14 amino acids. Losses at the gene ends were 2 bases for V and 6 bases for J; bases not matched to a gene: 5. Germline CDR1 SGHNT, CDR2 YENEEA. Note on this clone: What it recognizes is unknown.

PCR employed 60 Vbeta and 13 Jbeta primers. TCRdb keeps only in-frame clones here, not all; method: immunoSEQ multiplex PCR. The sample consists of around 90,000 clones, roughly 85% of them appearing once. Points from the study as a whole: As a later analysis showed, several of the most significant clusters appeared to be linked to common viral pathogens.

This TCR was recovered from a man aged 35 to 55 in good health and CMV-seropositive. The chain joins TRBV11-3 to TRBJ1-2; 8 bases fit TRBD1. Sequenced input: PBMCs. DNA for the CDR3: TGTGCCAGCAGCTTATCCGGGACAGGAAATGGCTACACCTTC. Translation: CASSLSGTGNGYTF.